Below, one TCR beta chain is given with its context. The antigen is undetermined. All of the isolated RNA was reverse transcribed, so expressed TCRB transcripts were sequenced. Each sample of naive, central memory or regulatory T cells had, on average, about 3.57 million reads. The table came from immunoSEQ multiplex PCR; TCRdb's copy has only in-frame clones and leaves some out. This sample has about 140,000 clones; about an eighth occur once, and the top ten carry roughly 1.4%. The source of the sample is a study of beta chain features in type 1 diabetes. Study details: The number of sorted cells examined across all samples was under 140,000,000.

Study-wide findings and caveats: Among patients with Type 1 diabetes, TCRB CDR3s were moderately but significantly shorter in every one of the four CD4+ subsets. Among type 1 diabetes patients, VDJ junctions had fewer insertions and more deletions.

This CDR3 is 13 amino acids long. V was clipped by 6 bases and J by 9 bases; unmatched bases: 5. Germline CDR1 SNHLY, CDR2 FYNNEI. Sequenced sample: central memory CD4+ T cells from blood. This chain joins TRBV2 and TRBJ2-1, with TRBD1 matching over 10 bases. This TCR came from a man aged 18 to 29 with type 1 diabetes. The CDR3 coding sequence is TGTGCCAGCAGACCGACAGGGGGCAGTGAGCAGTTCTTC. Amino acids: CASRPTGGSEQFF.